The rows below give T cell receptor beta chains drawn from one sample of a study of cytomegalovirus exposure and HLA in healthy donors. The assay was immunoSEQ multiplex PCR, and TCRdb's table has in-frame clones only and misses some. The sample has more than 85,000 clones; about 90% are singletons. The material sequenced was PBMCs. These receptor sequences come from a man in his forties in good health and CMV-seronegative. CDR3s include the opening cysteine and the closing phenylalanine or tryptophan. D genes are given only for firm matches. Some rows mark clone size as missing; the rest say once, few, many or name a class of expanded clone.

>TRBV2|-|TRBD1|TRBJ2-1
TGTGCCAGCATGGGACAGCTAAGGATTGAGCAGTTCTTC
CASMGQLRIEQFF
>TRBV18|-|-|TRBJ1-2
TGTGCCAGCTCACCCGACACTAACTATGGCTACACCTTC
CASSPDTNYGYTF
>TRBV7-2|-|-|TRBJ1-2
TGTGCCAGCAGCTTGCCGGGGGGTGTTAACTATGGCTACACCTTC
CASSLPGGVNYGYTF
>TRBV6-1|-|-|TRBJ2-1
TGTGCCAGCACGGCAACCCGGGTGGGGGGTGAGCAGTTCTTC
CASTATRVGGEQFF
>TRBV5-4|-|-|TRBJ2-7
TGTGCCAGCAGCCGTGGACAGACGCCAGCCTCCTACGAGCAGTACTTC
CASSRGQTPASYEQYF
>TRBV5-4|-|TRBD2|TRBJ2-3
TGTGCCAGCAGCCGCCAAGCGGGGGGGGAGGTTACGCAGTATTTT
CASSRQAGGEVTQYF
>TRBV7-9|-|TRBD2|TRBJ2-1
TGTGCCAGCAGCCCCCTCGGACTAGGTCGGAATGAGCAGTTCTTC
CASSPLGLGRNEQFF
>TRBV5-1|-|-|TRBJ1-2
TGCGCCAGCAGCGAACAGGGTGCGGCGGGCTACACCTTC
CASSEQGAAGYTF
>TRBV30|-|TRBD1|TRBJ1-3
TGTGCCTGGAGTGGTAGCGACAGGGGTTCGTACACCATATATTTT
CAWSGSDRGSYTIYF
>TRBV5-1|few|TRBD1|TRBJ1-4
TGCGCCAGCAGCTGGGGACAGGGGGCTACTAATGAAAAACTGTTTTTT
CASSWGQGATNEKLFF
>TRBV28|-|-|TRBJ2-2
TGTGCCAGCAGTTTATATCACGGGGAGCTGTTTTTT
CASSLYHGELFF
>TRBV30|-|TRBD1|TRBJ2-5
TGTGCCTGGAGTACGGCAGGGGGCGGGAAGACCCAGTACTTC
CAWSTAGGGKTQYF
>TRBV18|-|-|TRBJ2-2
TGTGCCAGCTCACCGATAGCCAGGGCAGACACCGGGGAGCTGTTTTTT
CASSPIARADTGELFF
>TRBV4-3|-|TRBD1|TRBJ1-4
TGCGCCAGCAGCCAAGATCGGTTAAGGGGGACAGGCGAAAAACTGTTTTTT
CASSQDRLRGTGEKLFF
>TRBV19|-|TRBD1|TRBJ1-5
TGTGCCAGTACCATCGACAGGGAGGATCAGCCCCAGCATTTT
CASTIDREDQPQHF
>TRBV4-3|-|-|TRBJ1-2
TGCGCCAGCAGCCAAGATACTGAGGCCTATGGCTACACCTTC
CASSQDTEAYGYTF
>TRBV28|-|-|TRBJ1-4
TGTGCCAGCAGCTCTAGGAGGACTAATGAAAAACTGTTTTTT
CASSSRRTNEKLFF